This TCR beta chain was sequenced for a study of post-analysis software for immune sequencing data. Comments on this clonotype: The antigen is not known.

The germline CDR1 and CDR2 sequences are SGHVS and FNYEAQ. This CDR3 is built from 13 residues. Every TCR beta cDNA library bore unique molecular identifiers. Roughly 470,000 cDNA molecules came from around 1 to 9.1 million T cells. TCRdb redid the calling of the PCR reads with MiXCR, one entry per CDR3 protein. Here the sample spans about 540,000 distinct CDR3 sequences, under 40% being singletons. General study points: Patients showed TRBV5-6, TRBV5-1 and TRBV20-1 among roughly 5 TRBV segments more frequent than in controls. Batch-matched samples strongly co-clustered by F measure. Versus controls, multiple sclerosis patients showed significantly lower diversity (normalized Chao1).

The chain employs TRBV7-6 and TRBJ2-4; the match to TRBD1 covers 8 bases. With the DNA end fitting TRBJ2-7 better, the J assignment may be wrong. Material: blood. This TCR derives from a girl aged 2-17 years with multiple sclerosis. The CDR3 sequence is CASSPRTGNEQYF. CDR3 DNA sequence: TGTGCCAGCAGCCCCCGGACAGGGAACGAGCAGTACTTC.